This T cell receptor (beta chain) was observed in a study of shared clonotypes between healthy human individuals. Study-level points and caveats: A handful of donors showed sharing of approximately 5% of naive CD4 clonotypes. Generally, naive subsets came out with larger estimated richness than memory subsets.

This CDR3 comprises 13 residues. Trimming took off 4 bases at V and 3 bases at J, with 7 bases between the two ends. The germline CDR1 and CDR2 sequences are LNHDA and SQIVND (reference sequence). Nashville, Tennessee was home to all donors, who were Caucasian adults. As regards this clone: Its antigen is still unknown.

Using immunoSEQ multiplex PCR, the repertoire was profiled, and TCRdb retains in-frame clones only, with some absent. Of about 1 million clones in the sample, about 75% were seen once. This TCR was recovered from a young man in good health. What was sequenced was memory CD4+ T cells sorted from blood. Subset in this sample: CD45RA-negative fraction. The gene calls are TRBV19 and TRBJ1-5, with D uncertain. As DNA, the CDR3 is TGTGCCAGTAGTAGGAGGGACAATCAGCCCCAGCATTTT. This translates into CASSRRDNQPQHF.